The rows below give T cell receptor beta chains drawn from one sample of a study of OX40 agonist ivuxolimab in advanced cancers. Produced via immunoSEQ multiplex PCR; TCRdb's table is partial and in-frame only. The sample has about 62,000 clones, approximately 92% seen once. Source: CD4+ or CD8+ T cells sorted from blood, taken in a trial of the OX40 agonist ivuxolimab. The receptors come from an adult with an advanced solid tumor such as melanoma, head and neck, liver or kidney cancer. Each CDR3 is given with its conserved first and last residue. Each record gives: clone size, V gene, D gene, J gene, CDR3 protein, CDR3 DNA. The D gene is left open where the match is weak. Clone size is stated in some rows and not others, as once, few, many or a class when expanded.

.,TRBV9,.,TRBJ2-3,CASSGGSDTQYF,TGTGCCAGCAGCGGGGGTTCAGATACGCAGTATTTT
.,TRBV9,TRBD1,TRBJ2-2,CASSVGPGQALVGELFF,TGTGCCAGCAGCGTAGGACCGGGACAGGCTCTAGTGGGGGAGCTGTTTTTT
few,TRBV25-1,.,TRBJ1-2,CASSAGRGYYGYTF,TGTGCCAGCAGTGCGGGCAGGGGCTACTATGGCTACACCTTC
.,TRBV7-6,.,TRBJ2-7,CASSLGADEQYF,TGTGCCAGCAGCTTAGGGGCCGACGAGCAGTACTTC
once,TRBV4-3,.,TRBJ2-7,CASSPDRSNEQYF,TGCGCCAGCAGCCCCGACAGGTCTAACGAGCAGTACTTC
.,TRBV6-6,.,TRBJ1-6,CATTFTNSPLHF,TGTGCGACAACGTTCACTAATTCACCCCTCCACTTT
.,TRBV5-1,.,TRBJ1-1,CASNPRGDTEAFF,TGCGCCAGCAACCCACGGGGGGACACTGAAGCTTTCTTT
.,TRBV18,.,TRBJ2-5,CASSLDGETQYF,TGTGCCAGCTCACTGGACGGAGAGACCCAGTACTTC
.,TRBV9,.,TRBJ1-5,CASSGGSNQPQHF,TGTGCCAGCAGCGGGGGAAGCAATCAGCCCCAGCATTTT
.,TRBV2,.,TRBJ2-1,CASSKSLSSYNEQFF,TGTGCCAGCAGTAAGTCCCTGAGCTCCTACAATGAGCAGTTCTTC
.,TRBV28,.,TRBJ2-5,CASSFGSRPETQYF,TGTGCCAGCAGTTTTGGGTCCAGGCCGGAGACCCAGTACTTC
.,TRBV12-5,.,TRBJ1-2,CASGTFNQGVDGYTF,TGTGCTAGTGGTACCTTTAATCAGGGAGTTGATGGCTACACCTTC
.,TRBV6-4,.,TRBJ1-4,CASIIGRREKLFF,TGTGCCAGCATTATAGGTAGGCGCGAAAAACTGTTTTTT
.,TRBV9,TRBD2,TRBJ2-7,CASSLLRGPWTSGRAGDSYEQYF,TGTGCCAGCAGCCTTCTCAGGGGGCCATGGACTAGCGGGAGGGCTGGCGATAGCTACGAGCAGTACTTC
once,TRBV4-1,TRBD1,TRBJ1-5,CASSSSGGRSNQPQHF,TGCGCCAGCAGCTCTTCAGGGGGCCGGAGCAATCAGCCCCAGCATTTT
.,TRBV6-5,.,TRBJ2-1,CATWGYNEQFF,TGTGCCACCTGGGGTTACAATGAGCAGTTCTTC
.,TRBV29-1,.,TRBJ2-5,CSVEEQGEETQYF,TGCAGCGTTGAGGAACAGGGCGAAGAGACCCAGTACTTC
few,TRBV6-4,.,TRBJ1-3,CASSDSRGRSGNTIYF,TGTGCCAGCAGTGACTCGCGGGGGCGTTCTGGAAACACCATATATTTT
.,TRBV9,.,TRBJ2-7,CASSVATGGDEQYF,TGTGCCAGCAGCGTAGCTACAGGTGGGGACGAGCAGTACTTC
once,TRBV7-2,TRBD1,TRBJ1-1,CASSFRTGQNTEAFF,TGTGCCAGCAGCTTCCGGACAGGGCAGAACACTGAAGCTTTCTTT
.,TRBV7-6,TRBD2,TRBJ2-7,CASSLYSGDSYEQYF,TGTGCCAGCAGCTTATATAGCGGGGACTCCTACGAGCAGTACTTC
.,TRBV7-6,.,TRBJ2-5,CASSFSGAYQETQYF,TGTGCCAGCAGCTTTTCGGGGGCGTACCAAGAGACCCAGTACTTC
.,TRBV14,.,TRBJ2-7,CASSQEQGPYEQYF,TGTGCCAGCAGCCAAGAACAGGGTCCCTACGAGCAGTACTTC
.,TRBV27,TRBD2,TRBJ2-1,CASSLVGPGGHEQFF,TGTGCCAGCAGTTTAGTTGGGCCGGGGGGGCATGAGCAGTTCTTC
.,TRBV11-3,.,TRBJ1-1,CASSLDGSTEAFF,TGTGCCAGCAGCTTGGATGGAAGCACTGAAGCTTTCTTT
.,TRBV4-1,.,TRBJ1-3,CASSQRDSGNTIYF,TGCGCCAGCAGCCAAAGGGACTCTGGAAACACCATATATTTT
once,TRBV9,.,TRBJ2-7,CASSPGRVSYEQYF,TGTGCCAGCAGCCCAGGACGCGTCTCCTACGAGCAGTACTTC
once,TRBV27,TRBD2,TRBJ2-7,CASSPRLAQYEQYF,TGTGCCAGCAGTCCACGACTAGCGCAATACGAGCAGTACTTC
.,TRBV6-1,.,TRBJ1-2,CASSKYGYTF,TGTGCCAGCAGCAAATATGGCTACACCTTC
.,TRBV4-1,.,TRBJ2-7,CASSQEGYGPYEQYF,TGCGCCAGCAGCCAAGAAGGATACGGTCCCTACGAGCAGTACTTC
.,TRBV5-1,.,TRBJ2-7,CASSLAGDSTTYEQYF,TGCGCCAGCAGCTTGGCTGGGGACTCTACAACCTACGAGCAGTACTTC
.,TRBV5-1,.,TRBJ2-7,CASSLAGSYEQYF,TGCGCCAGCAGCTTGGCTGGTTCATACGAGCAGTACTTC
.,TRBV12-1,.,TRBJ2-5,CASSFFGLAFGETQYF,TGTGCCAGCAGCTTTTTCGGACTAGCATTTGGAGAGACCCAGTACTTC
.,TRBV11-2,TRBD1,TRBJ1-2,CASSPYHDDREALRGYTF,TGTGCCAGCAGCCCATACCACGACGACAGGGAGGCTTTACGTGGCTACACCTTC
.,TRBV11-2,TRBD2,TRBJ2-3,CASSLLGTSGEGDTQYF,TGTGCCAGCAGCTTATTAGGGACTAGCGGGGAAGGGGATACGCAGTATTTT
.,TRBV4-2,.,TRBJ2-7,CASSQGSGGRTYEQYF,TGTGCCAGCAGCCAAGGGTCCGGGGGCCGGACCTACGAGCAGTACTTC
.,TRBV15,.,TRBJ2-5,CATSRSPGSQYF,TGTGCCACCAGCAGAAGCCCCGGGTCCCAGTACTTC
once,TRBV11-2,.,TRBJ2-1,CASSLEANNEQFF,TGTGCCAGCAGCTTAGAAGCGAACAATGAGCAGTTCTTC
.,TRBV27,TRBD1,TRBJ2-3,CASRDRGSVHTQYF,TGTGCCAGCAGGGACAGGGGATCGGTACATACGCAGTATTTT
.,TRBV7-6,.,TRBJ2-2,CASNLGRGSNTGELFF,TGTGCCAGCAATCTCGGTAGGGGTTCGAACACCGGGGAGCTGTTTTTT
.,TRBV9,.,TRBJ1-2,CASSQAVGANYGYTF,TGTGCCAGCAGCCAAGCGGTGGGAGCGAACTATGGCTACACCTTC
.,TRBV27,TRBD2,TRBJ2-3,CASSLLLAGGSDTQYF,TGTGCCAGCAGTTTATTACTAGCGGGAGGGTCAGATACGCAGTATTTT
.,TRBV5-1,.,TRBJ1-2,CAIADGYGYTF,TGCGCCATCGCGGACGGCTATGGCTACACCTTC
.,TRBV10-3,.,TRBJ1-1,CAISESPGARTEAFF,TGTGCCATCAGTGAGTCGCCGGGGGCTCGAACTGAAGCTTTCTTT
.,TRBV4-2,.,TRBJ2-4,CASSQEMVDGDIQYF,TGTGCCAGCAGCCAAGAGATGGTAGATGGGGACATTCAGTACTTC